The subject of this entry is one T cell receptor beta chain. Its antigen is still unknown. Trimming removed 4 bases from V and 4 bases from J; junction bases left unmatched: 7. Germline CDR1 SEHNR, CDR2 FQNEAQ (reference sequence). The CDR3 extends over 14 amino acids. The source of the sample is a study of T cell responses to AZD1222 COVID-19 vaccine. Overall study results and limits: Repertoires were obtained only post-peak T cell response. Reports say nearly half of spike-specific TCRs go after unmutated variant regions. Recipients of two AZD1222 doses showed rising Spike-specific TCR breadth and depth. Regions 160-218 and 743-854 held dominance among vaccine-associated CD4 TCRs, which spanned spike.

Only in-frame clones appear in the TCRdb table, and some are missing; sequencing was by immunoSEQ multiplex PCR. The profile shows about 81,000 clones, approximately 86% of them singletons. The clonotype comes from an adult who received the AZD1222 COVID-19 vaccine. The starting material was peripheral blood, obtained 28 days after the second AZD1222 dose. This chain connects TRBV7-9 to TRBJ2-7, with TRBD2 identical over 7 bases. CDR3 nucleotides: TGTGCCAGCAGCTCAGAGGGCGGGAGTTACGAGCAGTACTTC. Protein: CASSSEGGSYEQYF.